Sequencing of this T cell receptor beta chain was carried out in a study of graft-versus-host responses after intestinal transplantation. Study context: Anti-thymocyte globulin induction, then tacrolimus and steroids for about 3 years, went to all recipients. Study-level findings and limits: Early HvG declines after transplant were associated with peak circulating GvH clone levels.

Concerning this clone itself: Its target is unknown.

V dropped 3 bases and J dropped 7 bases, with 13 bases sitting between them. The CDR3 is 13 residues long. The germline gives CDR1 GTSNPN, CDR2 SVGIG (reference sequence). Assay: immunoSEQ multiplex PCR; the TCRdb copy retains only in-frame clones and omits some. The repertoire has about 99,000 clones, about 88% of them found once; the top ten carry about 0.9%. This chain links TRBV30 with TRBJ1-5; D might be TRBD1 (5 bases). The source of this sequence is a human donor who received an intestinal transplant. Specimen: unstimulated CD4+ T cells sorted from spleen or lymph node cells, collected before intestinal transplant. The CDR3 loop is CAWSLRGGQPQHF. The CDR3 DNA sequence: TGTGCCTGGAGCCTCCGGGGGGGACAGCCCCAGCATTTT.